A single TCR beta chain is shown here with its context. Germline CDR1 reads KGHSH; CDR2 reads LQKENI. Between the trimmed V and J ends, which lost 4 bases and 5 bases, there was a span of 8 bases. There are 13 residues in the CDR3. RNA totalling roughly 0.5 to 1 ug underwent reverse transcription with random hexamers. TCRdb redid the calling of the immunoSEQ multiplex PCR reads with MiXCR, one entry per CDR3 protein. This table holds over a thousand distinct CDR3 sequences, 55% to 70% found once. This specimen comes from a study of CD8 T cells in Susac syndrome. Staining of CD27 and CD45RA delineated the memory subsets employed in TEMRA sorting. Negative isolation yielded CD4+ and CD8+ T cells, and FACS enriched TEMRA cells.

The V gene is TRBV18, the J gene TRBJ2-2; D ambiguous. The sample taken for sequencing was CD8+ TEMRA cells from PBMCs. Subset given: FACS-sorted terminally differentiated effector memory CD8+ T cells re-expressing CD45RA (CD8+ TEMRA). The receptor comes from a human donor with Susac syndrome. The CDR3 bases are TGTGCCAGCTCACACCCAAGGACCGGGGAGCTGTTTTTT. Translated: CASSHPRTGELFF.